This T cell receptor (beta chain) came from a study of shared clonotypes between healthy human individuals (TCRdb year 2020). For context, the study as a whole: Two women and a few men aged 18 to 49 years were included in the cohort. The study deeply sequenced blood TCR repertoires of roughly five healthy adults to estimate repertoire size and the extent of clonotype sharing between individuals. For each donor, CD4 naive and CD4 memory were each run on three plates, CD8 naive on two plates, and CD8 memory on one plate. To increase sequencing depth and limit assay-specific biases, different laboratories used diverse techniques to prepare libraries and sequence TCR repertoires. Each donor's leukapheresis produced roughly between roughly 0.85 and 10 billion PBMCs.

Healthy HIV-negative adults with no recently reported acute infections or vaccinations were included as donors. Every donor was a Caucasian adult residing in Nashville, Tennessee, USA. Magnetic negative selection was used to enrich CD4+ T cells, after which naive cells were positively selected on CD45RA and the negative fraction became the memory subset. After blood collection by leukapheresis, PBMCs were isolated using Ficoll-Histopaque density gradient centrifugation and then cryopreserved in the vapor phase of liquid nitrogen. Analytical flow cytometry was used to check the purity and quantity of every magnetically sorted T cell population. Genomic DNA was isolated from each sorted fraction and quantified by UV absorbance on a Nanodrop 2000c. TCR CDR3 regions were amplified from genomic DNA by multiplex PCR using the deep immunoSEQ assay. Genomic DNA extracted from each cell subset was distributed evenly over all wells of several immunoSEQ 96-well plates, and each plate served as one replicate. Each replicate PCR for sorted subsets received about 200 ng genomic DNA, equal to roughly 30,000 T cell genomes. Purified libraries were quantified with a Qubit 3.0 fluorometer, sized on a Bioanalyzer 2100, and re-quantified with the KAPA Library Quantification kit. Each immunoSEQ 96-well plate was sequenced on its own single-read 150-cycle Illumina NextSeq 550 flow cell. The authors' analysis ran thus. Because the immunoSEQ output held only junctional sequences and lacked quality scores, the filtering could not match the filtering applied to full-length reads. To assign V/J genes and CDR3, sequences were annotated against IMGT germline references using PyIR, a Python wrapper for IgBLAST v1.9. Reads were filtered out if the reads had weak V/J assignments (E-value above 1e-6), no CDR3, stop codons, out-of-frame junctions, or ambiguous translated residues. V3J clonotypes were defined as sequences sharing an identical inferred V gene, J gene, and CDR3 amino acid sequence. Percentage overlap between repertoires was computed as shared unique clonotypes divided by the size of the smaller repertoire. Repertoire richness was assessed with RTK rarefaction, the Chao1 estimator, and Recon v2.1 estimates of unobserved clonotypes. Generation probabilities were computed with OLGA for all TCRbeta clonotypes obtained by the gDNA method from several donors. What TCRdb holds here is the immuneACCESS table cut down to in-frame rearrangements. Part of the clones is not present; checked against another copy, under half of the missing clones reflect an unresolved V gene, and the others are unexplained. V, J and clone size are taken as reported in that table, and D and trimming were inferred from the DNA itself. Recorded for this sample are millions of clones; 95% of them occurred a single time. Together, the top ten hold 0.1% to 0.15% of the sample.

The paper's findings and limits, for the study overall: Pairwise subsampling indicated that sequencing depth was expected to affect the degree of clonotype sharing among donors. About 5% of naive CD4, 3% to 4% of naive CD8, around 2.3% of memory CD4, and around 0.42% of memory CD8 clonotypes were shared across several donors. Sampling was restricted to blood, and TCR repertoires in tissues likely differ from the TCR repertoires found in blood. Because the study included only a small number of donors, the genetic and exposure-history diversity represented was limited. Incomplete sequencing was indicated by rarefaction of sorted-subset datasets, despite the large sequencing depth. Larger estimated clonotype richness was generally found for naive subsets than for memory subsets. Compared with non-shared clonotypes, the clonotypes found in all four sorted-subset donors had higher generation probabilities.

The CDR3 goes from the cysteine to the phenylalanine over 16 residues. Only the CDR3 DNA stays, 48 bases, in frame from base 1. The germline V gene sets CDR1 to SGHDN and CDR2 to FVKESK. The germline V end is reduced by 1 base and the J end by 4 bases; junction bases left unmatched: 7. The sample holds one count of this clone. No antigen is known for it. No base qualities exist here, and no much larger clone lies one base off it. This TCR came from a young man in good health. The sequencing sample was made of naive CD4+ T cells sorted from blood. This specimen's cell subset or site label, per the study, means: CD45RA+ positively selected. Recombination joined TRBV14 with TRBJ1-2; 9 bases in the junction line up with TRBD1. CDR3 reads: CASSQGRDRVLYGYTF. In nucleotide form, the sequence is TGTGCCAGCAGCCAAGGCCGGGACAGGGTTCTCTATGGCTACACCTTC.